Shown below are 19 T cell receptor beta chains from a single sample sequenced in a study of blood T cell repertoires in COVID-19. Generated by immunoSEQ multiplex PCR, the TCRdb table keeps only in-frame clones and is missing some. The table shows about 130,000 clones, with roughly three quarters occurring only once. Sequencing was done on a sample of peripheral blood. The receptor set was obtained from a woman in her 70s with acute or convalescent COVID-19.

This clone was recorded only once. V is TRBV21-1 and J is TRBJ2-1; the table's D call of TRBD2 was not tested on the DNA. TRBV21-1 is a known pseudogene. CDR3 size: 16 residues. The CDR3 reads CASSATSGRFPNEQFF. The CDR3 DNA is TGTGCCAGCAGCGCGACTAGCGGGAGATTCCCCAATGAGCAGTTCTTC.

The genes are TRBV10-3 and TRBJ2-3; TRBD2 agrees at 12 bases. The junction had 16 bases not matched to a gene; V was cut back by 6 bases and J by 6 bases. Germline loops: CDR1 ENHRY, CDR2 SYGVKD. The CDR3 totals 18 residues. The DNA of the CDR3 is TGTGCCATCAGCCCCACCCCGACTAGCGGGGGAGGAACGGATACGCAGTATTTT. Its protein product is CAISPTPTSGGGTDTQYF.

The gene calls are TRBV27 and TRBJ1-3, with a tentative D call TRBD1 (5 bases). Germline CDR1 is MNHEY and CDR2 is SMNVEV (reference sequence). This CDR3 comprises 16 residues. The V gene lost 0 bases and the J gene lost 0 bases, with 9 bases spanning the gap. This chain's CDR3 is CASSLSGGPSGNTIYF. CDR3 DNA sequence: TGTGCCAGCAGTTTATCGGGGGGACCCTCTGGAAACACCATATATTTT.

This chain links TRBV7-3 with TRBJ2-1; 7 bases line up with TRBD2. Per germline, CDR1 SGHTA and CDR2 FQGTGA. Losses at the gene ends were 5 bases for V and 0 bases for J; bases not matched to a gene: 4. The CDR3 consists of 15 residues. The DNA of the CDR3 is TGTGCCAGCAGCATCAGCGGGGCCTCCTACAATGAGCAGTTCTTC. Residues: CASSISGASYNEQFF.

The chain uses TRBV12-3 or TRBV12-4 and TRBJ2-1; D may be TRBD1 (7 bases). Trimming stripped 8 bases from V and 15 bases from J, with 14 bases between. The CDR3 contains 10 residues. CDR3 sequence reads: CASAGQRLFF. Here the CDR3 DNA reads TGTGCCAGCGCGGGACAGCGGCTGTTCTTC.

The CDR3 DNA is TGTGCCAGCAGTACGGGGGGCTATGGCTACACCTTC. This sequence encodes CASSTGGYGYTF. This chain links TRBV25-1 with TRBJ1-2; a possible D gene is TRBD1 (5 bases). The V gene lost 5 bases and the J gene lost 4 bases, with 8 bases spanning the gap. The CDR3 has 12 amino acids. In germline, CDR1 is MGHDK, CDR2 SYGVNS.

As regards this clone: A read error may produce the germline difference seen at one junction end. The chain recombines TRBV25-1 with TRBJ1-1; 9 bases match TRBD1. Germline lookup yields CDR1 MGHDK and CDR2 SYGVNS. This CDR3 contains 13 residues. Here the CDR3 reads CASATGGFLNTVF. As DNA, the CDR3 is TGTGCCAGCGCTACAGGGGGCTTTTTAAACACCGTCTTT.

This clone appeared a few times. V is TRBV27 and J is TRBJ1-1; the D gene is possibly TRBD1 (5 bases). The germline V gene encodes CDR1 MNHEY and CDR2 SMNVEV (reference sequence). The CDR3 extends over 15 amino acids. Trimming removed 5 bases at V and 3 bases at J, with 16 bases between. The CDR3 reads CASSPLLGGYTEAFF. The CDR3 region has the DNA TGTGCCAGCAGTCCCCTCCTCGGGGGGTACACTGAAGCTTTCTTT.

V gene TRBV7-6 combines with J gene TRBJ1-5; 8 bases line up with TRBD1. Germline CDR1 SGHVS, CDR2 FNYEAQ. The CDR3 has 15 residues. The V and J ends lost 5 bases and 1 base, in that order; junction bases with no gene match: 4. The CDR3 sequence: CASSRDRGSNQPQHF. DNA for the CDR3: TGTGCCAGCAGCCGCGACAGGGGAAGCAATCAGCCCCAGCATTTT.

The CDR3 is CASSLSLAAGELFF. The CDR3 coding sequence is TGTGCCAGCAGCTTATCTCTCGCGGCCGGGGAGCTGTTTTTT. This sequence joins TRBV7-3 and TRBJ2-2; no definite D call. The V end lost 2 bases, the J end lost 6 bases, and 10 bases lay between the germline ends. This CDR3 has 14 residues. CDR1 is SGHTA and CDR2 is FQGTGA in the germline V gene. Full variable domain (rest looked up from reference TRBV7-3 and TRBJ2-2): GAGVSQTPSNKVTEKGKYVELRCDPISGHTALYWYRQSLGQGPEFLIYFQGTGAADDSGLPNDRFFAVRPEGSVSTLKIQRTERGDSAVYLCASSLSLAAGELFFGEGSRLTVL.

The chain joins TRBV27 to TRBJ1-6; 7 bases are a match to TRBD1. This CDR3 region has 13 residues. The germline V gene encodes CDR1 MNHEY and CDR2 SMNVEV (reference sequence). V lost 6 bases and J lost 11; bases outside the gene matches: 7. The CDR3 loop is CASRATGWTPLHF. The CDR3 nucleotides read TGTGCCAGCAGGGCGACAGGGTGGACACCCCTCCACTTT.

CDR3 nucleotide sequence: TGTGCCAGCAGTGACAGGGGGCTTGAAGAGACCCAGTACTTC. Amino acids: CASSDRGLEETQYF. The V call is TRBV27, the J call TRBJ2-5, with 10 bases aligning to TRBD1. The CDR3 covers 14 residues. Germline V gene data show CDR1 as MNHEY and CDR2 as SMNVEV (reference sequence). Losses at the gene ends were 5 bases for V and 3 bases for J; bases not matched to a gene: 3.

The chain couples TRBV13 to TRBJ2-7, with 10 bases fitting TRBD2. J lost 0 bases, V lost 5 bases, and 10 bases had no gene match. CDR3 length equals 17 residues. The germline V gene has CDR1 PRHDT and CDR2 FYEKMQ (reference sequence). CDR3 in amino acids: CASSPSPTSGTSYEQYF. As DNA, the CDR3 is TGTGCCAGCAGCCCCTCTCCCACTAGCGGGACCTCCTACGAGCAGTACTTC.

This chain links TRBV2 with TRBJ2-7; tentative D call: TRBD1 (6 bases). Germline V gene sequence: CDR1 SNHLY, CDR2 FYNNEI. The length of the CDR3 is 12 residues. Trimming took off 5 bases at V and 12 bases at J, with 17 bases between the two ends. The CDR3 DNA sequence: TGTGCCAGCAGTCTTAATCAGGGGTTGGGGTACTTC. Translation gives CASSLNQGLGYF.

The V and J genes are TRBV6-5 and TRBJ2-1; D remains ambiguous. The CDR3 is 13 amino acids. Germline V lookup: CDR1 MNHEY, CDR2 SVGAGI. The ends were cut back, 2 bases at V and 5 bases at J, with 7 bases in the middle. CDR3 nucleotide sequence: TGTGCCAGCAGTTACCGGAGCCACAATGAGCAGTTCTTC. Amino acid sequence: CASSYRSHNEQFF.

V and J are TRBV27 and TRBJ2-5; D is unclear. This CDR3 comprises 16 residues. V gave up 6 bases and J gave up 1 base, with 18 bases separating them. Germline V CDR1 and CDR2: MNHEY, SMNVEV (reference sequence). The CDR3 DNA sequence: TGTGCCAGCAGCCCTTCTACCGCGACAACCCAAGAGACCCAGTACTTC. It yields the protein CASSPSTATTQETQYF.

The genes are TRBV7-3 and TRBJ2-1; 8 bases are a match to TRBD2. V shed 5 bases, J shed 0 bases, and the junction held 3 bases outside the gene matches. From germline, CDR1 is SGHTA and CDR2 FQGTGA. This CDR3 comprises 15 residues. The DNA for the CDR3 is TGTGCCAGCAGCATGGGGACTAGCTCCTACAATGAGCAGTTCTTC. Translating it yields CASSMGTSSYNEQFF.

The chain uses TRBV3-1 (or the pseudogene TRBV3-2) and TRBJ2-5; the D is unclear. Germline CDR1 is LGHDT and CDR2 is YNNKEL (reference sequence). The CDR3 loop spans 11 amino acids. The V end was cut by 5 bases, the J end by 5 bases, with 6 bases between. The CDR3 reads CASSSQETQYF. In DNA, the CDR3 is TGTGCCAGCAGCTCTCAGGAGACCCAGTACTTC.

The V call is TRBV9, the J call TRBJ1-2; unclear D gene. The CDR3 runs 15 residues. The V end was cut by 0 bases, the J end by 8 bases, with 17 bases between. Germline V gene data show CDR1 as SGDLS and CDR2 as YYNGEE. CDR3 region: CASSVDWTTAGGYTF. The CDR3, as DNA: TGTGCCAGCAGCGTAGATTGGACGACGGCGGGAGGCTACACCTTC.